These T cell receptor beta chains were read from a single sample in a study of CD8+ T cells in alopecia areata. TCRdb keeps only in-frame clones here, not all; method: immunoSEQ multiplex PCR. Of around 98,000 clones in the sample, around two fifths are singletons; the top ten hold 0.6% to 0.85%. The sequenced material came from CD4+ T cells sorted from blood. The origin of the receptors is a human donor with alopecia areata. The CDR3 runs from the conserved cysteine through the conserved F or W. Each record gives: clone size, D gene, J gene, V gene, CDR3 protein, CDR3 DNA. D genes are given only for firm matches. A row's size may be missing; if present it is once, few, many or a size class.

few . TRBJ2-3 TRBV29-1 CSVGAVGTDTQYF TGCAGCGTTGGGGCCGTAGGCACAGATACGCAGTATTTT
few . TRBJ1-1 TRBV30 CAWSVQRDTEAFF TGTGCCTGGAGTGTACAGAGGGACACTGAAGCTTTCTTT
few . TRBJ1-5 TRBV29-1 CSVILGGNQPQHF TGCAGCGTCATTTTAGGGGGCAATCAGCCCCAGCATTTT
. . TRBJ2-3 TRBV20-1 CSLSRADTQYF TGCAGCCTCAGTCGGGCAGATACGCAGTATTTT
. . TRBJ1-5 TRBV30 CAWSVGGGNQPQHF TGTGCCTGGAGTGTCGGGGGTGGCAATCAGCCCCAGCATTTT
. . TRBJ2-6 TRBV11-2 CASSLDDRAGANVLTF TGTGCCAGCAGCTTAGATGACCGGGCTGGGGCCAACGTCCTGACTTTC
. . TRBJ1-2 TRBV29-1 CSVAGINKNYGYTF TGCAGCGTTGCTGGGATCAACAAGAACTATGGCTACACCTTC
few TRBD1 TRBJ2-6 TRBV29-1 CSVWGQRGSGANVLTF TGCAGCGTCTGGGGACAGAGGGGATCTGGGGCCAACGTCCTGACTTTC
. TRBD1 TRBJ2-5 TRBV6-5 CASSSRGRETQYF TGTGCCAGCAGTTCCAGGGGGCGGGAGACCCAGTACTTC
. TRBD1 TRBJ1-4 TRBV29-1 CSVARDRGEKLFF TGCAGCGTCGCCCGGGACAGGGGTGAAAAACTGTTTTTT
. TRBD2 TRBJ2-1 TRBV29-1 CSVVRGAIYNEQFF TGCAGCGTTGTGCGGGGGGCTATCTACAATGAGCAGTTCTTC
. . TRBJ1-1 TRBV29-1 CSVVPTKGTEAFF TGCAGCGTTGTACCCACCAAGGGTACTGAAGCTTTCTTT
once TRBD2 TRBJ2-5 TRBV18 CASSPQLAGGQETQYF TGTGCCAGCTCACCACAACTAGCGGGGGGCCAAGAGACCCAGTACTTC
few TRBD2 TRBJ2-7 TRBV29-1 CSVVGGFKMHEQYF TGCAGCGTTGTGGGAGGGTTCAAGATGCACGAGCAGTACTTC
. TRBD2 TRBJ2-2 TRBV5-4 CASSLKGSGGTAGELFF TGTGCCAGCAGCTTGAAAGGCTCCGGGGGGACGGCCGGGGAGCTGTTTTTT
. TRBD1 TRBJ2-7 TRBV29-1 CSVVGDSSYEQYF TGCAGCGTTGTTGGGGACAGCTCCTACGAGCAGTACTTC
. . TRBJ2-7 TRBV12-5 CASGEGVAYEQYF TGTGCTAGTGGAGAGGGGGTGGCCTACGAGCAGTACTTC
once TRBD1 TRBJ2-7 TRBV4-1 CASSPTGRSYEQYF TGCGCCAGCAGCCCGACAGGGCGATCCTACGAGCAGTACTTC
. . TRBJ1-1 TRBV30 CAWSASAEAFF TGTGCCTGGAGTGCGTCGGCTGAAGCTTTCTTT
. TRBD2 TRBJ2-3 TRBV2 CASSVTSGGTDTQYF TGTGCCAGCAGTGTGACTAGCGGGGGCACAGATACGCAGTATTTT
. TRBD1 TRBJ2-7 TRBV18 CASSPGQDYEQYF TGTGCCAGCTCACCGGGACAGGACTACGAGCAGTACTTC
few TRBD1 TRBJ1-5 TRBV29-1 CSVAQGGMQPQHF TGCAGCGTAGCACAGGGGGGGATGCAGCCCCAGCATTTT
few . TRBJ2-1 TRBV18 CASSHDRDTDYNEQFF TGTGCCAGCTCACATGACCGGGACACGGACTACAATGAGCAGTTCTTC
. . TRBJ2-3 TRBV7-9 CASSPTTDTQYF TGTGCCAGCAGCCCCACCACAGATACGCAGTATTTT
. TRBD2 TRBJ2-5 TRBV18 CASSPQRGVEETQYF TGTGCCAGCTCACCGCAGCGGGGGGTCGAAGAGACCCAGTACTTC
. . TRBJ2-5 TRBV29-1 CSVESPGPETQYF TGCAGCGTTGAAAGCCCGGGGCCTGAGACCCAGTACTTC
. . TRBJ2-6 TRBV29-1 CSVEHSGANVLTF TGCAGCGTTGAGCACTCTGGGGCCAACGTCCTGACTTTC
. TRBD1 TRBJ1-5 TRBV29-1 CSVGGTDNQPQHF TGCAGCGTTGGTGGGACAGATAATCAGCCCCAGCATTTT
few TRBD2 TRBJ2-7 TRBV29-1 CSVEVQAGAGEQYF TGCAGCGTTGAAGTCCAAGCGGGAGCGGGCGAGCAGTACTTC
. TRBD1 TRBJ2-1 TRBV29-1 CSVTPTAGTGGRNEQFF TGCAGCGTCACCCCTACCGCCGGGACAGGGGGACGCAATGAGCAGTTCTTC
few . TRBJ1-1 TRBV29-1 CSVFGDTEAFF TGCAGCGTATTCGGGGACACTGAAGCTTTCTTT
. . TRBJ2-7 TRBV29-1 CSVGGEGYEQYF TGCAGCGTTGGTGGCGAGGGCTACGAGCAGTACTTC
few TRBD1 TRBJ2-2 TRBV29-1 CSGKQGAGELFF TGCAGCGGGAAACAGGGGGCCGGGGAGCTGTTTTTT
. . TRBJ2-5 TRBV29-1 CSVEAPLHGSQYF TGCAGCGTTGAAGCGCCTTTGCATGGGTCCCAGTACTTC
. TRBD1 TRBJ2-7 TRBV4-3 CASSQGDSLIYEQYF TGCGCCAGCAGCCAAGGGGACAGCCTAATCTACGAGCAGTACTTC
. . TRBJ1-2 TRBV4-2 CASSQDKTVANYGYTF TGTGCCAGCAGCCAAGATAAAACAGTAGCTAACTATGGCTACACCTTC
. . TRBJ1-5 TRBV28 CASERRAQPQHF TGTGCCAGCGAACGGAGGGCTCAGCCCCAGCATTTT
few TRBD2 TRBJ2-1 TRBV30 CAWSAGTSGSNEQFF TGTGCCTGGAGTGCCGGGACTAGCGGGAGCAATGAGCAGTTCTTC
few . TRBJ2-7 TRBV4-2 CASSQLGEPYEQYF TGTGCCAGCAGCCAGTTGGGGGAACCCTACGAGCAGTACTTC
. . TRBJ2-3 TRBV14 CASSQGYTQYF TGTGCCAGCAGCCAGGGGTATACGCAGTATTTT
. . TRBJ1-1 TRBV7-9 CASSLSTGGNTEAFF TGTGCCAGCAGCTTAAGTACAGGCGGAAACACTGAAGCTTTCTTT
. . TRBJ2-5 TRBV29-1 CSVDPGQGNRKTQYF TGCAGCGTTGATCCCGGCCAGGGAAATAGGAAGACCCAGTACTTC
once . TRBJ2-3 TRBV25-1 CASYTQYF TGTGCCAGTTATACGCAGTATTTT
. . TRBJ2-7 TRBV28 CASSDPYEQYF TGTGCCAGCAGTGACCCCTACGAGCAGTACTTC
. . TRBJ1-5 TRBV19 CASRDRLVHSENQPQHF TGTGCCAGTAGGGACAGATTAGTGCATTCCGAAAATCAGCCCCAGCATTTT
. . TRBJ2-4 TRBV29-1 CSVVGTGEGSVIQYF TGCAGCGTTGTGGGGACGGGAGAGGGGAGTGTCATTCAGTACTTC
. . TRBJ2-1 TRBV29-1 CSVKVVFEFF TGCAGCGTTAAGGTCGTGTTCGAGTTCTTC
few TRBD1 TRBJ1-1 TRBV29-1 CSVYRGGTEAFF TGCAGCGTCTACAGGGGGGGAACTGAAGCTTTCTTT
few TRBD1 TRBJ1-2 TRBV5-6 CASSLGRDRGTGTF TGTGCCAGCAGCTTGGGCCGGGACAGGGGCACGGGGACCTTC
. TRBD1 TRBJ2-5 TRBV28 CASRKQGKETQYF TGTGCCAGCAGGAAACAGGGGAAAGAGACCCAGTACTTC